This T cell receptor beta chain comes out of a study of cytomegalovirus exposure and HLA in healthy donors. Turning to the study itself: Unique TCR beta sequences numbering approximately 120 million came from 150 million to 200 million T cells in an earlier analysis.

V gave up 2 bases and J gave up 5 bases, with 18 bases separating them. Germline assignment: CDR1 SGHAT and CDR2 FQNNGV. The CDR3 loop spans 17 amino acids. This clone was found once. The antigen is not known. Study-level findings and limits: Many donors shared some public TCRs, even though most TCR sequences were rare. A later analysis showed HLA-associated TCR beta chains outstripping equally common others in clonal expansion. Solely CMV serostatus was available to characterize immune exposure.

Primers: 60 Vbeta forward and 13 Jbeta reverse. Libraries were prepared by immunoSEQ multiplex PCR; TCRdb keeps only in-frame clonotypes and omits some of them. The table records about 76,000 clones, roughly 76% of them present only once. This clonotype originated in a male donor in good health and CMV-seropositive. V and J are TRBV11-2 and TRBJ2-2; the D gene is possibly TRBD2 (6 bases). What was sequenced was PBMCs. The CDR3 sequence is CASSLMLRGAGTGELFF. As DNA, the CDR3 is TGTGCCAGCAGCTTAATGTTGCGGGGAGCCGGGACCGGGGAGCTGTTTTTT. Complete variable domain (other parts from reference TRBV11-2 and TRBJ2-2): EAGVAQSPRYKIIEKRQSVAFWCNPISGHATLYWYQQILGQGPKLLIQFQNNGVVDDSQLPKDRFSAERLKGVDSTLKIQPAKLEDSAVYLCASSLMLRGAGTGELFFGEGSRLTVL.